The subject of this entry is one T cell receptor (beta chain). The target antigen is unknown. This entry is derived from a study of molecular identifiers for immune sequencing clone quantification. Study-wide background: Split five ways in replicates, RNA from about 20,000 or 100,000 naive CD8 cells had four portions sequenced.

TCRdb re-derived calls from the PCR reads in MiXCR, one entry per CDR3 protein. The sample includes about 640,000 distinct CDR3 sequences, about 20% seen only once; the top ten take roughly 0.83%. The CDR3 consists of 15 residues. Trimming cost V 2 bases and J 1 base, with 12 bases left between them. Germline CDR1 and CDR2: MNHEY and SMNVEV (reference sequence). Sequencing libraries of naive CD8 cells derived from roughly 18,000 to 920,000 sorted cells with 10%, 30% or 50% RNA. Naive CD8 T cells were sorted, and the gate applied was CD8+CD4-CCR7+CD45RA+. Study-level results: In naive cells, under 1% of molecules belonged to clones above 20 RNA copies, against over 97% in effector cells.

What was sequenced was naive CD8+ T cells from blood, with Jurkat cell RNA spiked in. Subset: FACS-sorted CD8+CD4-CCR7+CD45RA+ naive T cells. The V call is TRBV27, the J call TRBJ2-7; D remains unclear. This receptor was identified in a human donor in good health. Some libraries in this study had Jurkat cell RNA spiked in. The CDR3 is CASSLGGPKSYEQYF. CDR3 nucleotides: TGTGCCAGCAGTTTAGGTGGGCCAAAATCCTACGAGCAGTACTTC.